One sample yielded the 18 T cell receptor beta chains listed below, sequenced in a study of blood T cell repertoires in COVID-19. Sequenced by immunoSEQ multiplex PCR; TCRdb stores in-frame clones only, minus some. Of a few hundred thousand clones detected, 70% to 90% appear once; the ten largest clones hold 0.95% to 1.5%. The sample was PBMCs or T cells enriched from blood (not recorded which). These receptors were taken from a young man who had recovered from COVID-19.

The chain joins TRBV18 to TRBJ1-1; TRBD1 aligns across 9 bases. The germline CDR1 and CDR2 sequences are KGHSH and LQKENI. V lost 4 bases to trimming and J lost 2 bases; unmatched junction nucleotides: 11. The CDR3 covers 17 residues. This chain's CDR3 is CASSLLRDRVPNTEAFF. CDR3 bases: TGTGCCAGCTCACTACTCCGGGACAGGGTCCCCAACACTGAAGCTTTCTTT.

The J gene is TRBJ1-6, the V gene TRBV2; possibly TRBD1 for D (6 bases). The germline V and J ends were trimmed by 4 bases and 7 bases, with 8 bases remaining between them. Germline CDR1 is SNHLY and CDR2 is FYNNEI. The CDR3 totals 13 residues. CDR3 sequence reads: CASSGQVNSPLHF. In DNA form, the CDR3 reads TGTGCCAGCAGTGGACAGGTCAATTCACCCCTCCACTTT.

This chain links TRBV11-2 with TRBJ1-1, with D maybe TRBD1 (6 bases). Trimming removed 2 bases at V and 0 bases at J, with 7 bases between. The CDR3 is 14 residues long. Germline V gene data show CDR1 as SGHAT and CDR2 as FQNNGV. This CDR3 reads CASSLNRVNTEAFF. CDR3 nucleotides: TGTGCCAGCAGCTTAAACAGGGTGAACACTGAAGCTTTCTTT.

The CDR3 DNA is TGTGCCAGCAGCCAAGAACGGGGGACTAATTCACCCCTCCACTTT. This gives the protein CASSQERGTNSPLHF. This chain connects TRBV4-2 to TRBJ1-6; D might be TRBD1 (5 bases). Trimming removed 0 bases from V and 6 bases from J, with 9 bases in between. Germline V gene sequence: CDR1 LGHNA, CDR2 YNFKEQ. The CDR3 spans 15 residues.

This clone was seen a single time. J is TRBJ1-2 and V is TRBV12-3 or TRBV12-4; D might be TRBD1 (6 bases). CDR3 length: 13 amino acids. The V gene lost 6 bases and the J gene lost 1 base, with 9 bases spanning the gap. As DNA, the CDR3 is TGTGCCAGCAGCCGGGACAATAACTATGGCTACACCTTC. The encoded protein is CASSRDNNYGYTF.

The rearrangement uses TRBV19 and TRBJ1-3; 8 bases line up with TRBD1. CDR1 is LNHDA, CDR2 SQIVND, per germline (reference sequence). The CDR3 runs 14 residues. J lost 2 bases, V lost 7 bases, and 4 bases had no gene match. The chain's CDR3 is CASTTGGPGNTIYF. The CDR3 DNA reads TGTGCCAGTACCACAGGGGGGCCTGGAAACACCATATATTTT.

CDR3 in DNA: TGCGCCAGCAGTCAATCGCTCCGGGACAGGGCCCACAATGAGCAGTTCTTC. It translates to CASSQSLRDRAHNEQFF. V gene TRBV23-1 combines with J gene TRBJ2-1; 9 positions agree with TRBD1. TRBV23-1 is labeled an ORF, and its function is uncertain. The CDR3 spans 17 residues. V dropped 0 bases and J dropped 5; count of bases not matched to a gene: 8.

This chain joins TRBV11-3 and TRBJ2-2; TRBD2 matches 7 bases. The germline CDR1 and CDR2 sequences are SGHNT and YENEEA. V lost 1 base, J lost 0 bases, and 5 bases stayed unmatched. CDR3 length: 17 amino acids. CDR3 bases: TGTGCCAGCAGCTTAGTTGGCGGGAGCGCGAACACCGGGGAGCTGTTTTTT. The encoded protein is CASSLVGGSANTGELFF. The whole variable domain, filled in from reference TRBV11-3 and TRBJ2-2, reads EAGVVQSPRYKIIEKKQPVAFWCNPISGHNTLYWYLQNLGQGPELLIRYENEEAVDDSQLPKDRFSAERLKGVDSTLKIQPAELGDSAVYLCASSLVGGSANTGELFFGEGSRLTVL.

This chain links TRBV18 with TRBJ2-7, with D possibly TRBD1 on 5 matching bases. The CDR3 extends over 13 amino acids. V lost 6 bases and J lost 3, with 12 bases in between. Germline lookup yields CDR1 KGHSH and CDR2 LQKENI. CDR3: CASSGVRVYEQYF. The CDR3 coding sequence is TGTGCCAGCTCTGGGGTCAGGGTCTACGAGCAGTACTTC. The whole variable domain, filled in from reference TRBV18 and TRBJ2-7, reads NAGVMQNPRHLVRRRGQEARLRCSPMKGHSHVYWYRQLPEEGLKFMVYLQKENIIDESGMPKERFSAEFPKEGPSILRIQQVVRGDSAAYFCASSGVRVYEQYFGPGTRLTVT.

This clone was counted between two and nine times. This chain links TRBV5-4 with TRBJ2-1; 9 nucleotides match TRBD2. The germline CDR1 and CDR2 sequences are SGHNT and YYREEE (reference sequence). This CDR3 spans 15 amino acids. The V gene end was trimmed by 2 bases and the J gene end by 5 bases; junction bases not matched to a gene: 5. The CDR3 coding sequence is TGTGCCAGCAGCTTTGGTTCTAGCGGGAACAATGAGCAGTTCTTC. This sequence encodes CASSFGSSGNNEQFF. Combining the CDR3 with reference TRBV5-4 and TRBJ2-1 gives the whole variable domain ETGVTQSPTHLIKTRGQQVTLRCSSQSGHNTVSWYQQALGQGPQFIFQYYREEENGRGNFPPRFSGLQFPNYSSELNVNALELDDSALYLCASSFGSSGNNEQFFGPGTRLTVL.

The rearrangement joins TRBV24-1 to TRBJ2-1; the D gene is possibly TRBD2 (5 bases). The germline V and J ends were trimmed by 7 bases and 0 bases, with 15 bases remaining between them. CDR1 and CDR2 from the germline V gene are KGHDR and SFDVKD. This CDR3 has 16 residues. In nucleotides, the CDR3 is TGTGCCACCAGCAGTAGCGACGAAAGCTCCTACAATGAGCAGTTCTTC. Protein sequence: CATSSSDESSYNEQFF.

CDR3 protein: CASSHRQGTYEQYF. In DNA, the CDR3 is TGTGCCAGTAGTCACCGACAGGGGACCTACGAGCAGTACTTC. The genes are TRBV19 and TRBJ2-7, with 8 bases lining up with TRBD1. CDR1 is LNHDA, CDR2 SQIVND, per germline (reference sequence). The CDR3 sequence is 14 residues long. With V trimmed by 5 bases and J by 2 bases, 5 bases remained unmatched.

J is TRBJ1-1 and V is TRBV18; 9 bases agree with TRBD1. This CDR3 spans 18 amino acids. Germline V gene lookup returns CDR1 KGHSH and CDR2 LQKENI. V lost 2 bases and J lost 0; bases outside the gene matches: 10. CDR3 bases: TGTGCCAGCTCACCAGGCCCCTCGGGACAGGGCATGAACACTGAAGCTTTCTTT. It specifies CASSPGPSGQGMNTEAFF. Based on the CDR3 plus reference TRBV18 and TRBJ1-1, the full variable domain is NAGVMQNPRHLVRRRGQEARLRCSPMKGHSHVYWYRQLPEEGLKFMVYLQKENIIDESGMPKERFSAEFPKEGPSILRIQQVVRGDSAAYFCASSPGPSGQGMNTEAFFGQGTRLTVV.

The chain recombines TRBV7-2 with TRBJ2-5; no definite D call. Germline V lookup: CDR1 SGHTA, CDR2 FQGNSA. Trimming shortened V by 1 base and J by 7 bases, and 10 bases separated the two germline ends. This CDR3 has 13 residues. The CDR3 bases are TGTGCCAGCAGCTTAGGAGTAACGGGGACCCAGTACTTC. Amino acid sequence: CASSLGVTGTQYF.

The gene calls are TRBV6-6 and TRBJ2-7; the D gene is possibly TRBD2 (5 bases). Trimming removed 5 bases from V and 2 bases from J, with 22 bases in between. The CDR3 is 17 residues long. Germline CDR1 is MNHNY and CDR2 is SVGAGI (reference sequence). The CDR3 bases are TGTGCCAGCAGTCTATACCCCCCAGCGGCGAATACCTACGAGCAGTACTTC. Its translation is CASSLYPPAANTYEQYF.

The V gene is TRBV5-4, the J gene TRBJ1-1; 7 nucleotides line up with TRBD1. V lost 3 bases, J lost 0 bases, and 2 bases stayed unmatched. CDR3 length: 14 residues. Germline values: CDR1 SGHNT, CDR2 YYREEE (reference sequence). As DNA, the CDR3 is TGTGCCAGCAGCTCGACAGGGATGAACACTGAAGCTTTCTTT. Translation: CASSSTGMNTEAFF. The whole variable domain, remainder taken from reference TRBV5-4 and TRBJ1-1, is ETGVTQSPTHLIKTRGQQVTLRCSSQSGHNTVSWYQQALGQGPQFIFQYYREEENGRGNFPPRFSGLQFPNYSSELNVNALELDDSALYLCASSSTGMNTEAFFGQGTRLTVV.

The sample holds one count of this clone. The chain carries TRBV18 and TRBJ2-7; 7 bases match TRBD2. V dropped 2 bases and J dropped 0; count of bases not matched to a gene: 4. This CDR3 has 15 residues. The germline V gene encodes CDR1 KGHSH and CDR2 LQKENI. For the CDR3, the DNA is TGTGCCAGCTCACCATCTGGCGGGAGCTCCTACGAGCAGTACTTC. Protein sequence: CASSPSGGSSYEQYF.

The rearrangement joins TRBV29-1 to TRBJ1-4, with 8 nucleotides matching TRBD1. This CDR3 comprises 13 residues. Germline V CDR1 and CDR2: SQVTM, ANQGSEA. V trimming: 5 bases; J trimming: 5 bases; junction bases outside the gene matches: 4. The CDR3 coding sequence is TGCAGCGTTCCCGGGACAGGAAATGAAAAACTGTTTTTT. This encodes CSVPGTGNEKLFF.